Sequencing of this T cell receptor beta chain was carried out in a study of blood T cell repertoires in COVID-19 (dated by TCRdb to the early 2020s). Background for the entire study: Collaborator samples came from the United States, Italy and Spain and covered acute and convalescent phases of COVID-19. The material from the prospective study consisted of cDNA or gDNA derived from T cells, B-cell-depleted T cells, or PBMCs. The dataset comprised deeply sampled blood TCRbeta repertoires from subjects exposed to, actively infected with, or recovered from COVID-19. The repertoires were released in a freely available public database intended as a resource for research on the immune response to SARS-CoV-2. The samples were drawn from two sources: the first 160 participants of the ongoing ImmuneRACE study, and fewer than 1,500 subjects contributed by 6 global collaborators. Nearly every sample came with metadata listing a de-identified subject ID, COVID-19 status, age in years and sex. Where HLA class I and class II types were available, the types were taken from metadata supplied by the sample provider, not from assay-based typing. Overall study outcomes, separate from this receptor: The quantity of clinical and demographic metadata differed by source and by participant and was supplied without curation.

TCRbeta CDR3 regions were amplified from genomic DNA using the immunoSEQ Assay, a bias-controlled multiplex PCR. As for how the authors treated the data: Nucleated cell counts per sample were estimated from amplification of reference gene primers within the assay. Sequence reads were collapsed and filtered to measure the absolute abundance of every unique TCRbeta CDR3 rearrangement. For each sample, productive Simpson clonality was calculated as the square root of Simpson's diversity index across productive rearrangements. Entries here come from immuneACCESS through TCRdb and include only in-frame sequences with V and J called. Some clones fail to appear in such tables; in the studies checked, an unresolved V gene covers under half of the shortfall, and the cause of the remainder is unknown. The DNA was the basis for D and trimming; V, J and clone size are from that table. Present in this sample are about 250,000 clones, roughly 80% of which were seen just once. The ten largest account for about 8.1% of the sample.

To note about this clone: Its antigen is currently not known. No qualities accompany the bases; no much larger clone lies one base away.

The collaborating institutions used their own protocols to collect whole blood in K2EDTA tubes. Collaborator samples were shipped for TCRbeta analysis as frozen whole blood, isolated PBMCs, or DNA extracted from either sample type. The CDR3 covers 16 residues, taking in both the cysteine and the phenylalanine. The only DNA kept is the CDR3, 48 bases in frame from the first base. For CDR1 and CDR2, the germline V gene lists SGHAT and FQNNGV. V loses 5 bases at its end and J loses 1 base; junction bases beyond the gene matches: 10. The sequence was collected from an older man with acute or convalescent COVID-19. The V and J genes are TRBV11-2 and TRBJ1-1, with 7 bases in between that match TRBD1. The specimen sequenced was peripheral blood. The DNA sequence is given as TGTGCCAGCAGCCTTCGACAGGGCAAGGGGAACACTGAAGCTTTCTTT. Its protein product is CASSLRQGKGNTEAFF.